This record looks at one TCR beta chain sequence and its context. In the study's own analysis: Reference gene primer amplification yielded estimated nucleated cell counts. The table came from immunoSEQ multiplex PCR; TCRdb's copy has only in-frame clones and leaves some out. The D gene and trimming were derived from the DNA, and the V and J assignments and clone size from that table. The table lists more than 250,000 clones, approximately 92% of them singletons. V dropped 4 bases and J dropped 8 bases, with 17 bases sitting between them. This CDR3 is built from 14 residues. Germline V gene data show CDR1 as SGHTA and CDR2 as FQGNSA. The sample originates from a study of blood T cell repertoires in COVID-19. The wider study: T cells, B-cell-depleted T cells, or PBMCs supplied cDNA or gDNA.

Sequenced sample: PBMCs or T cells enriched from blood (not recorded which). The TCR was taken from a woman aged 25 to 39 who had recovered from COVID-19. The chain couples TRBV7-2 to TRBJ1-2, with D uncertain. DNA for the CDR3: TGTGCCAGCAGCTCTAGCAGTGGGATTGGGGGCTACACCTTC. Protein product: CASSSSSGIGGYTF.